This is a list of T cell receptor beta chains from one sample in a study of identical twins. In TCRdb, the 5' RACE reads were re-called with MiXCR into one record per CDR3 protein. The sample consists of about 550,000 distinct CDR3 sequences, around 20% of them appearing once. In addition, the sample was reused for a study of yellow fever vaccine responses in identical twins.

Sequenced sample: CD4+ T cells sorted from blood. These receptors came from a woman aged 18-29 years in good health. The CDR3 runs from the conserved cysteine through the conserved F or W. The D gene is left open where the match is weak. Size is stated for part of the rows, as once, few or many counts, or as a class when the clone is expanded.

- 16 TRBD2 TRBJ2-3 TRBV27 TGTGCCAGCAGACCAATTGGACTAGCGGACACAGATACGCAGTATTTT CASRPIGLADTDTQYF
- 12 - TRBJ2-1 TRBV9 TGTGCCAGCAGCGTAGCAAGGGATGAGCAGTTCTTC CASSVARDEQFF
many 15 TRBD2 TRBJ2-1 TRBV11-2 TGTGCCAGCAGCCCGCCGGGACTAGCCTACAATGAGCAGTTCTTC CASSPPGLAYNEQFF
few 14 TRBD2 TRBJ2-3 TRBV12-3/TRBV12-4 TGTGCCAGCACACTAGCGGTAAACACAGATACGCAGTATTTT CASTLAVNTDTQYF
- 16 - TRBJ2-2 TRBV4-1 TGCGCCAGCAGCCGAGAAACGGGACAGAACACCGGGGAGCTGTTTTTT CASSRETGQNTGELFF
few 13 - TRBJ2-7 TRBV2 TGTGCCAGCAGTTCCACCGAGACCTACGAGCAGTACTTC CASSSTETYEQYF
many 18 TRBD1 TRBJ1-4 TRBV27 TGTGCCAGCAGTCCTTACAGGGGGCGCTTAGCGACTAATGAAAAACTGTTTTTT CASSPYRGRLATNEKLFF
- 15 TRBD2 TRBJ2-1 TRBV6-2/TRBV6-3 TGTGCCAGCACCCCGCGGGGGGATTACTACAATGAGCAGTTCTTC CASTPRGDYYNEQFF
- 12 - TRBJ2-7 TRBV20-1 TGCAGTGCCCAAAGGGGCGCCTACGAGCAGTACTTC CSAQRGAYEQYF
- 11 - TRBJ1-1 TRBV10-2 TGCGCCAGCAGTGTCGCGGCTGAAGCTTTCTTT CASSVAAEAFF
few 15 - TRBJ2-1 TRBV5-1 TGCGCCAGCAGCTTGGAAGCAGGGGACTACAATGAGCAGTTCTTC CASSLEAGDYNEQFF
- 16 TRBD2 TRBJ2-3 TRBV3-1 TGTGCCAGCAGCCAACTAGGCGGGGGGGCGAGAGATACGCAGTATTTT CASSQLGGGARDTQYF
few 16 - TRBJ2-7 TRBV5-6 TGTGCCAGCAGCTTCACCGGCTTTGGCCCGTCCTACGAGCAGTACTTC CASSFTGFGPSYEQYF
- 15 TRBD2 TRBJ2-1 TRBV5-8 TGTGCCAGCAGCTGGGGACTAGGCCCCTACAATGAGCAGTTCTTC CASSWGLGPYNEQFF
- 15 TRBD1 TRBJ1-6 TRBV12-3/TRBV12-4 TGTGCCAGCAGTCGAGGGACAGGGGTAGCGCTACCCCTCCACTTT CASSRGTGVALPLHF
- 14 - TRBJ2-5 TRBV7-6 TGTGCCAGCAGCTTAGGGTCTAGTACAGAGACCCAGTACTTC CASSLGSSTETQYF
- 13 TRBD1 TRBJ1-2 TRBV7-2 TGTGCCAGCACGACAGGGAATAACTATGGCTACACCTTC CASTTGNNYGYTF
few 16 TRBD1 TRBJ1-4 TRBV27 TGTGCCAGCAGAACGACTGGGACAGGCTCACGGGGAGAACTGTTTTTT CASRTTGTGSRGELFF
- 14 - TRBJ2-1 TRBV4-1 TGCGCCAGCAGCCACCCCGTCACCTACAATGAGCAGTTCTTC CASSHPVTYNEQFF
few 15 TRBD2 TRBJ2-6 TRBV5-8 TGTGCCAGCAGATGGGGGGGAGCTGGGGCCAACGTCCTGACTTTC CASRWGGAGANVLTF
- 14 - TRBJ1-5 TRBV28 TGTGCCAGCAGTCCACCACTAGTAGGTCAGCCCCAGCATTTT CASSPPLVGQPQHF
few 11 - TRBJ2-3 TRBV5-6 TGTGCCAGCGGCGTTGCGGATACGCAGTATTTT CASGVADTQYF
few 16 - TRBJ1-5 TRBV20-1 TGCAGTGCGTCGCAGGTACAGGGCTATAGCAATCAGCCCCAGCATTTT CSASQVQGYSNQPQHF
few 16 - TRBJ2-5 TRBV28 TGTGCCAGCACCGTTCTGGGGGCGGGGATCCAAGAGACCCAGTACTTC CASTVLGAGIQETQYF
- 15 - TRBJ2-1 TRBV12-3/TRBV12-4 TGTGCCAGCAGTCCTCCTGACGGGGGTCGTAATGAGCAGTTCTTC CASSPPDGGRNEQFF
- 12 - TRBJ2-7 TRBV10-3 TGTGCCATCAGTGACTCCCTGGGCGAGCAGTACTTC CAISDSLGEQYF